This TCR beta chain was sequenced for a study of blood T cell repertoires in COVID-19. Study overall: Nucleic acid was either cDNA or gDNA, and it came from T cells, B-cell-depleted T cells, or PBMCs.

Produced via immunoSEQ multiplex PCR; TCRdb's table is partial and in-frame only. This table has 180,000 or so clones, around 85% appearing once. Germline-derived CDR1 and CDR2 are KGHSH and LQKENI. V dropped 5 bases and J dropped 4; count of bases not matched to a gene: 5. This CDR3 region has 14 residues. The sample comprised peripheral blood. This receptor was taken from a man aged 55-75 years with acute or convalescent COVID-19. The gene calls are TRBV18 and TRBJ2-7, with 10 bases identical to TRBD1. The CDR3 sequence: CASSAGTGVYEQYF. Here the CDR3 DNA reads TGTGCCAGCTCAGCCGGGACAGGGGTTTACGAGCAGTACTTC.